The present entry profiles one T cell receptor delta chain with its context. Its matching antigen is unknown. The data derive from a study of Vδ1+ human thymocytes. After alphabeta T cell depletion, CD3+ Vdelta1+ Vdelta2- thymocytes were sorted. Between 98% and 99.6% of sorted thymocytes were Vdelta1+. Study-level findings and limits: Many TRG clonotypes were shared between donors; TRD repertoires were essentially private. Unlike peripheral blood Vdelta1+ controls, thymic delta-chain sequences included about 20% Vdelta2 and few Vdelta3. Thymic TRG and TRD repertoires appeared highly polyclonal, with Gaussian CDR3 length distributions.

Germline lookup yields CDR1 TSWWSYY and CDR2 QGS. The CDR3 consists of 18 residues. Trimming removed 5 bases at V and 8 bases at J, with 30 bases between. Extracted RNA was reverse transcribed into cDNA. CDR3 amplicons came from multiplex PCR with pooled V-gene forward and constant-region reverse primers. TCRdb re-processed the multiplex PCR reads via CATT. Among some 54,000 delta-chain clones listed, approximately 15% were seen once. Sequencing was carried out using Vdelta1+ gamma-delta thymocytes from the thymus. Subset defined: FACS-sorted CD3+ TCRalphabeta- TCRVdelta1+ TCRVdelta2- thymocytes. This clonotype originated in a boy under two years old who had congenital heart surgery. The chain uses TRDV1 and TRDJ1, with D perhaps matching TRDD2 (5 bases). The CDR3 protein is CALGNHFPCEPVPRKLIF. The CDR3 coding sequence is TGTGCTCTTGGGAATCACTTCCCCTGCGAGCCCGTTCCCCGGAAACTCATCTTT.